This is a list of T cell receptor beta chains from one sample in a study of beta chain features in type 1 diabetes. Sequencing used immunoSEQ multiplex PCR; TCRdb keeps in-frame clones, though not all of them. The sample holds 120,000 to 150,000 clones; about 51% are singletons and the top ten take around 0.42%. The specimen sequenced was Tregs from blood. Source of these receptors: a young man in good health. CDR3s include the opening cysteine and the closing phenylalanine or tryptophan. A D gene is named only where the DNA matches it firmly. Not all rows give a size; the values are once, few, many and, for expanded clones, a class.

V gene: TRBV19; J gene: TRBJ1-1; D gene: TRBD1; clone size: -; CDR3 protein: CASSITYRGGTAFF; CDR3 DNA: TGTGCCAGTAGTATAACCTACAGGGGAGGTACAGCTTTCTTT
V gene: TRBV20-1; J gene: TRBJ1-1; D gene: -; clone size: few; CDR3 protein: CSANRIAEAFF; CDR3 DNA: TGCAGTGCTAACAGGATCGCTGAAGCTTTCTTT
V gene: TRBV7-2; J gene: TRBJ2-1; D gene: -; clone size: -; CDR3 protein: CASSLDKPGTSFF; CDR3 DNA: TGTGCCAGCAGCTTAGATAAACCGGGAACTTCTTTCTTC
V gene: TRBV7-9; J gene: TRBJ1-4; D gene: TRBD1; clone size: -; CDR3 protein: CASSLTGGDEKLFF; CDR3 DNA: TGTGCCAGCAGCCTGACAGGGGGCGATGAAAAACTGTTTTTT
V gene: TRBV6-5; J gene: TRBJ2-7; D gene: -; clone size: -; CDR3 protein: CASSYGAGKSYEQYF; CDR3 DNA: TGTGCCAGCAGTTACGGGGCAGGGAAGTCCTACGAGCAGTACTTC
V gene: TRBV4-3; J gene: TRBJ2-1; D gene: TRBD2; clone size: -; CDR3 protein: CASSQGVGLAGGNEQFF; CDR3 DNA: TGCGCCAGCAGCCAAGGGGTGGGACTAGCGGGAGGCAATGAGCAGTTCTTC
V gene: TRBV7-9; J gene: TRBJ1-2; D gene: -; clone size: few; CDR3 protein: CASSQPGQMIYGYTF; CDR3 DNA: TGTGCCAGCAGCCAACCGGGACAAATGATCTATGGCTACACCTTC
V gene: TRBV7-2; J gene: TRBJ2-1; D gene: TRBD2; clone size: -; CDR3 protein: CASSFAGGPISYNEQFF; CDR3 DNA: TGTGCCAGCAGCTTCGCGGGAGGACCTATTTCCTACAATGAGCAGTTCTTC
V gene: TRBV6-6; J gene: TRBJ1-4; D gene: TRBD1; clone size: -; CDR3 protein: CASSYGIRQGPEKLFF; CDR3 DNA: TGTGCCAGCAGTTACGGGATCCGACAGGGCCCTGAAAAACTGTTTTTT
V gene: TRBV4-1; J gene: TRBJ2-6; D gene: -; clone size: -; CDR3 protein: CASSQEYGNSGANVLTF; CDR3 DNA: TGCGCCAGCAGCCAAGAATATGGCAACTCTGGGGCCAACGTCCTGACTTTC
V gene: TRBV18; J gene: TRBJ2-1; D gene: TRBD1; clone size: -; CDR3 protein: CASSPPIRGTYNEQFF; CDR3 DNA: TGTGCCAGCTCACCACCGATCAGGGGGACCTACAATGAGCAGTTCTTC
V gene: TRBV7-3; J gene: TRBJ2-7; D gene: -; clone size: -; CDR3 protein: CASSSSGHEQYF; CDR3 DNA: TGTGCCAGCAGCTCCTCAGGGCACGAGCAGTACTTC
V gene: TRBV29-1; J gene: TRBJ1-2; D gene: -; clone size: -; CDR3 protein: CSVEGERLLYGYTF; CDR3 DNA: TGCAGCGTTGAAGGGGAGCGCTTGCTTTATGGCTACACCTTC
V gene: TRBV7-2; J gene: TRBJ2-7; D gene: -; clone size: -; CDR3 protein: CASSLEAGLINEQYF; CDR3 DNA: TGTGCCAGCAGCTTAGAGGCGGGACTGATTAACGAGCAGTACTTC
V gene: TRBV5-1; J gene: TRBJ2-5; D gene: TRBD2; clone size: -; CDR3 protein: CASSLHPGLLQETQYF; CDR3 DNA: TGCGCCAGCAGCTTGCACCCGGGACTACTTCAAGAGACCCAGTACTTC
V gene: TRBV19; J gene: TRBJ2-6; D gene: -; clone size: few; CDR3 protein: CASSMRGGVWANVLTF; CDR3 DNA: TGTGCCAGTAGTATGAGAGGGGGGGTCTGGGCCAACGTCCTGACTTTC
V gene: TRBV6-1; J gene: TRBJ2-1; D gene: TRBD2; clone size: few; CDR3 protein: CASSEGVAGIPNEQFF; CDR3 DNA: TGTGCCAGCAGTGAAGGGGTAGCGGGGATCCCCAATGAGCAGTTCTTC
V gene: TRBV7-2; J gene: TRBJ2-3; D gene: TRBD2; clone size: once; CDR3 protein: CASSSRLAHLGDTQYF; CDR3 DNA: TGTGCCAGCAGCTCCCGACTAGCACACCTAGGGGATACGCAGTATTTT
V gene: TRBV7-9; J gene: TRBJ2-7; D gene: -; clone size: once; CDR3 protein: CASSFGREPYEQYF; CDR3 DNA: TGTGCCAGCAGCTTCGGACGGGAACCCTACGAGCAGTACTTC
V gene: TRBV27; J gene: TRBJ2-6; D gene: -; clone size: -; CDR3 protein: CASSLSWGVGGANVLTF; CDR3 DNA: TGTGCCAGCAGTTTATCGTGGGGGGTGGGTGGGGCCAACGTCCTGACTTTC
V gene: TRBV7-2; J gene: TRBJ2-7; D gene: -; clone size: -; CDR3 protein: CASSYMVARGRTYSYEQYF; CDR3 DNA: TGTGCCAGCAGCTATATGGTCGCCAGGGGACGAACTTACTCCTACGAGCAGTACTTC
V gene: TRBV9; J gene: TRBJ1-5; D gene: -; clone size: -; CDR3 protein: CASSVGQGLGQPQHF; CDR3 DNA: TGTGCCAGCAGCGTTGGGCAGGGACTAGGTCAGCCCCAGCATTTT
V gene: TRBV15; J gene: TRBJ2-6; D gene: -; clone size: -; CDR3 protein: CATSVQAGANVLTF; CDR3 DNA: TGTGCCACCAGCGTCCAGGCTGGGGCCAACGTCCTGACTTTC
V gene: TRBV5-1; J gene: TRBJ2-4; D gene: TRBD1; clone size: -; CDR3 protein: CASSSQGAAKNIQYF; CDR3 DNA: TGCGCCAGCAGCTCCCAGGGGGCTGCCAAAAACATTCAGTACTTC
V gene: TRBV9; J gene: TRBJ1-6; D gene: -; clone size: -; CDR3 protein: CASSLRAGWGSPLHF; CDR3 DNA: TGTGCCAGCAGCCTCCGGGCAGGGTGGGGTTCACCCCTCCACTTT